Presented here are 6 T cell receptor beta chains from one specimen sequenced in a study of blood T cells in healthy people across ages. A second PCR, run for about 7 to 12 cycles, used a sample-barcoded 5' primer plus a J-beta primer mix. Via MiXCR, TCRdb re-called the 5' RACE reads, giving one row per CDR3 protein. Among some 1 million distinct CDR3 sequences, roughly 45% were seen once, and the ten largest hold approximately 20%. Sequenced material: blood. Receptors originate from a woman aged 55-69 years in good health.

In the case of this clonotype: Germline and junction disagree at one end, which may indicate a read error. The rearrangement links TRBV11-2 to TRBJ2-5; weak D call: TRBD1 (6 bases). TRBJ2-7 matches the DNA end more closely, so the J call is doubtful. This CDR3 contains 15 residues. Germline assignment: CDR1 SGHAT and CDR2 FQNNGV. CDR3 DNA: TGTGTCAGCAGCTTTTTCCGGGACAAAGCCTACGAGCAGTACTTC. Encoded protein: CVSSFFRDKAYEQYF.

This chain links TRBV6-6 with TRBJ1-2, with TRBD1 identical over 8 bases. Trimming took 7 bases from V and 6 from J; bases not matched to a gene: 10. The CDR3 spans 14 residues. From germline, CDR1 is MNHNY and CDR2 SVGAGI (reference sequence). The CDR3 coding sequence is TGTGCCAGCACTCATTACAGGGGGATGGATGGCTACACCTTC. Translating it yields CASTHYRGMDGYTF.

The CDR3 bases are TGTGCCAGCAGCGTAGTAGAAGGGCGATTCCACAATGAGGGGCAGTTCTTC. Translated: CASSVVEGRFHNEGQFF. The V gene is TRBV9, the J gene TRBJ2-1, with a possible D match to TRBD2 (5 bases). The length of the CDR3 is 17 residues. The V end lost 0 bases, the J end lost 12 bases, and 25 bases lay between the germline ends. Germline V gene sequence: CDR1 SGDLS, CDR2 YYNGEE. The full variable domain, its missing parts supplied by reference TRBV9 and TRBJ2-1, is DSGVTQTPKHLITATGQRVTLRCSPRSGDLSVYWYQQSLDQGLQFLIQYYNGEERAKGNILERFSAQQFPDLHSELNLSSLELGDSALYFCASSVVEGRFHNEGQFFGPGTRLTVL.

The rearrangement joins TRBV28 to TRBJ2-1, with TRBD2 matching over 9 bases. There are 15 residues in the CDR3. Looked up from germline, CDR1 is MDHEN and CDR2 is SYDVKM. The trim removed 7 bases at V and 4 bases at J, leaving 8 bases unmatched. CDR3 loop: CASTSTSGRYNEQFF. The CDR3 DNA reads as TGTGCCAGCACCTCGACTAGCGGCCGGTACAATGAGCAGTTCTTC.

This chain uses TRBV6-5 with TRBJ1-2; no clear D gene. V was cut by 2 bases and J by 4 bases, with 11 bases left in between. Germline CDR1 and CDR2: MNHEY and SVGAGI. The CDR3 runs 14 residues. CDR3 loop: CASSYNPGSYGYTF. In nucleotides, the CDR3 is TGTGCCAGCAGTTACAACCCGGGCAGCTATGGCTACACCTTC.

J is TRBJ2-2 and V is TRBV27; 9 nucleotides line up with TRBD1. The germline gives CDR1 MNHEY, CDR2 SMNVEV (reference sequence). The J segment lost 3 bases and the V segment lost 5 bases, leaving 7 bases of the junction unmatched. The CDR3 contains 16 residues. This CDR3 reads CASSQRGQGYTGELFF. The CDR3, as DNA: TGTGCCAGCAGTCAGCGGGGACAGGGTTACACCGGGGAGCTGTTTTTT.